This T cell receptor (beta chain) was observed in a study of blood T cell repertoires in COVID-19. Across the whole study: Donors in the United States, Italy and Spain gave samples during acute or convalescent COVID-19.

This table comes from immunoSEQ multiplex PCR, and its TCRdb copy is limited to in-frame clones, with some not included. The sample lists over 150,000 clones; approximately 88% were seen once. The germline V gene encodes CDR1 MNHEY and CDR2 SVGEGT. Trimming stripped 2 bases from V and 6 bases from J, with 19 bases between. The CDR3 length is 16 residues. The TCR originated in a woman aged 60-75 years with acute or convalescent COVID-19. The specimen was peripheral blood. V gene TRBV6-2 or TRBV6-3 combines with J gene TRBJ1-1, with D possibly matching TRBD1 (6 bases). The CDR3 DNA follows: TGTGCCAGCAGTTACATAAAGGGACACCTATGGTCTGAAGCTTTCTTT. It is translated as CASSYIKGHLWSEAFF.